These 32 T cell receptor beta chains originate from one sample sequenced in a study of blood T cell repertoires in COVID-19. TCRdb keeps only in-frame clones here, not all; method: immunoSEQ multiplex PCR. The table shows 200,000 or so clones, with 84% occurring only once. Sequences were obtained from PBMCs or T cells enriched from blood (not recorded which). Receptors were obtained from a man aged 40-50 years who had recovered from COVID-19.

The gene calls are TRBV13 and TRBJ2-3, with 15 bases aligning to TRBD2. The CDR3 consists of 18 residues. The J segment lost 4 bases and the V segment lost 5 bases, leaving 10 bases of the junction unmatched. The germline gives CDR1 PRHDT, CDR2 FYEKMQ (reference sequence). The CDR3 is CASSPPGLAGGFADTQYF. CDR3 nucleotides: TGTGCCAGCAGCCCTCCGGGACTAGCGGGGGGATTCGCAGATACGCAGTATTTT. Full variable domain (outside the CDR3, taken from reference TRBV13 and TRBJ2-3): AAGVIQSPRHLIKEKRETATLKCYPIPRHDTVYWYQQGPGQDPQFLISFYEKMQSDKGSIPDRFSAQQFSDYHSELNMSSLELGDSALYFCASSPPGLAGGFADTQYFGPGTRLTVL.

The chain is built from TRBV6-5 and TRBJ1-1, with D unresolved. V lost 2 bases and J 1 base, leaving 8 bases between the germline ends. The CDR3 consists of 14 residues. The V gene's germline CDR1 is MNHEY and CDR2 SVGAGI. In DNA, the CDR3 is TGTGCCAGCAGTTACCGACACAAGAACACTGAAGCTTTCTTT. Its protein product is CASSYRHKNTEAFF.

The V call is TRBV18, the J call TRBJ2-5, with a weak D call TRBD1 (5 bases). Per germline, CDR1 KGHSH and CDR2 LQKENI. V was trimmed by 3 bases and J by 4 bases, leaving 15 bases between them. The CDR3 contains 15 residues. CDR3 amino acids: CASSPFTGQGETQYF. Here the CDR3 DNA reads TGTGCCAGCTCACCTTTTACCGGCCAGGGAGAGACCCAGTACTTC.

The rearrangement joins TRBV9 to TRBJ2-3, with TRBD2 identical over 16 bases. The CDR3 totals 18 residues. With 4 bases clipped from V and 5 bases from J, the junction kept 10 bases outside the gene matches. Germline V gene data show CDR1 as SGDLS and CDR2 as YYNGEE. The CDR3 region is CASSTGTSGGAMGDTQYF. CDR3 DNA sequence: TGTGCCAGCAGCACTGGGACTAGCGGGGGGGCGATGGGAGATACGCAGTATTTT.

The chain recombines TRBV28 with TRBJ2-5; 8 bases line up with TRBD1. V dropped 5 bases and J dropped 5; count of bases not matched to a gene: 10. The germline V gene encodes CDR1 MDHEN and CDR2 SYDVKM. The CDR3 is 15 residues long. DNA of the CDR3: TGTGCCAGCAGTGGACAGGGCTACACACGGGAGACCCAGTACTTC. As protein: CASSGQGYTRETQYF. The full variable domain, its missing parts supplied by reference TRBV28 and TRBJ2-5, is DVKVTQSSRYLVKRTGEKVFLECVQDMDHENMFWYRQDPGLGLRLIYFSYDVKMKEKGDIPEGYSVSREKKERFSLILESASTNQTSMYLCASSGQGYTRETQYFGPGTRLLVL.

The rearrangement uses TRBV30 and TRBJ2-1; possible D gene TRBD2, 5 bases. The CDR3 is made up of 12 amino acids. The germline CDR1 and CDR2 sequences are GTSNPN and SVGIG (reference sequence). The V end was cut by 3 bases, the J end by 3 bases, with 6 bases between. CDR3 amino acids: CAWSRDYNEQFF. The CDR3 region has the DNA TGTGCCTGGAGCCGGGACTACAATGAGCAGTTCTTC.

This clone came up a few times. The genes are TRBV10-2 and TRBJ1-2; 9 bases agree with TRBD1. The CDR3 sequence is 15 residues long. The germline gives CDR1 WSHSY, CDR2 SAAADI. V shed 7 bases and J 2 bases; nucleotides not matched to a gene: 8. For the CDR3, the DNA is TGCGCCAGCACCGAGGGACAGGGAGTCAACTATGGCTACACCTTC. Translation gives CASTEGQGVNYGYTF.

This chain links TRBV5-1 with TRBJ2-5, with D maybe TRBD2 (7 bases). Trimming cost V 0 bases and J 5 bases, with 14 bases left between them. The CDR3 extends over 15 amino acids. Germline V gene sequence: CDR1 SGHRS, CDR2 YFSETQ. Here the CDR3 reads CASSLEGGLLETQYF. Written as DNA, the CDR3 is TGCGCCAGCAGCTTGGAGGGGGGGCTTCTGGAGACCCAGTACTTC.

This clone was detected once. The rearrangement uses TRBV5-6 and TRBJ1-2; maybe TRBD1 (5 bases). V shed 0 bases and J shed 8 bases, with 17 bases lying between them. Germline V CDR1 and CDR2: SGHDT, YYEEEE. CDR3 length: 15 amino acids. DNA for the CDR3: TGTGCCAGCAGCTTGGAGGACATCAACTTGGAGGGCTACACCTTC. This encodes CASSLEDINLEGYTF.

In DNA form, the CDR3 reads TGTGCCAGCCGGCCCGGGGTAAAGAACACTGAAGCTTTCTTT. Translating it yields CASRPGVKNTEAFF. The chain carries TRBV19 and TRBJ1-1; D gene unclear. The germline V gene has CDR1 LNHDA and CDR2 SQIVND (reference sequence). Trimming removed 9 bases at V and 1 base at J, with 15 bases between. The CDR3 extends over 14 amino acids.

The CDR3 nucleotides are TGTGCCAGCAGGGCTATCAGGGGACGGGAAGAGCAGTACTTC. Encoded protein: CASRAIRGREEQYF. The V gene is TRBV6-5, the J gene TRBJ2-7, with D maybe TRBD1 (6 bases). V lost 6 bases and J lost 7, with 19 bases in between. CDR3 size: 14 residues. Germline assignment: CDR1 MNHEY and CDR2 SVGAGI.

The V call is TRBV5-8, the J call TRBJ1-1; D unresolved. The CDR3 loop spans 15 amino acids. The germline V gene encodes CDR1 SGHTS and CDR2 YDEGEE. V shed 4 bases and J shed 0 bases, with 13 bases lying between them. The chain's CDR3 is CASSRGLMMNTEAFF. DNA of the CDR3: TGTGCCAGCAGCCGCGGGCTGATGATGAACACTGAAGCTTTCTTT.

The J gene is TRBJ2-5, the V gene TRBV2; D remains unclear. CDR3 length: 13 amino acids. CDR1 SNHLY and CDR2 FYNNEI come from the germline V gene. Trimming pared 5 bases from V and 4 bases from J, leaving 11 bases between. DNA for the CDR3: TGTGCCAGCAGTCGTAATGGCGGAGAGACCCAGTACTTC. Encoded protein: CASSRNGGETQYF.

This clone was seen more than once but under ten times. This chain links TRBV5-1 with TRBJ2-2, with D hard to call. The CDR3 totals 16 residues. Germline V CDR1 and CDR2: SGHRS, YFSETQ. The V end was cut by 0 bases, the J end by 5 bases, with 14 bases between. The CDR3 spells CASSLDGQIGTGELFF. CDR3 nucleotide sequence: TGCGCCAGCAGCTTGGATGGCCAGATTGGTACCGGGGAGCTGTTTTTT. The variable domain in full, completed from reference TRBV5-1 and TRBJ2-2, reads KAGVTQTPRYLIKTRGQQVTLSCSPISGHRSVSWYQQTPGQGLQFLFEYFSETQRNKGNFPGRFSGRQFSNSRSEMNVSTLELGDSALYLCASSLDGQIGTGELFFGEGSRLTVL.

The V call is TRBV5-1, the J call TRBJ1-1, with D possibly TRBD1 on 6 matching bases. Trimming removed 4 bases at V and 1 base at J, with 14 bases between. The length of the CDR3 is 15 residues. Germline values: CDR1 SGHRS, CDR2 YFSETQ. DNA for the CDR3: TGCGCCAGCAGCCGAATGGGGGGGGCGAACACTGAAGCTTTCTTT. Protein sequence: CASSRMGGANTEAFF.

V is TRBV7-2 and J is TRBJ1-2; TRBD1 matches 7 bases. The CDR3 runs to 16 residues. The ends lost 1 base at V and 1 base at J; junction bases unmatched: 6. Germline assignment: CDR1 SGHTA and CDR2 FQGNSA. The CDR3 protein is CASSLVVGGYNYGYTF. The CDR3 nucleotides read TGTGCCAGCAGCTTAGTGGTAGGGGGCTATAACTATGGCTACACCTTC.

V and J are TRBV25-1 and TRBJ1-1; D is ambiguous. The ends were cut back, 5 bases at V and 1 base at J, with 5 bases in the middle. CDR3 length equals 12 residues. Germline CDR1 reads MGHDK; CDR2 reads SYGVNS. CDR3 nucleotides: TGTGCCAGCAGTCGCGGGAACACTGAAGCTTTCTTT. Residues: CASSRGNTEAFF.

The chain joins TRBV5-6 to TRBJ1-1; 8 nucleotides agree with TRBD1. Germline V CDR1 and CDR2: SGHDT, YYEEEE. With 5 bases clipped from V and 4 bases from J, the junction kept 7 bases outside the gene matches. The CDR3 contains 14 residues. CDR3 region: CASSLIDRGTEAFF. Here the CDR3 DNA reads TGTGCCAGCAGTCTTATTGACAGGGGCACTGAAGCTTTCTTT.

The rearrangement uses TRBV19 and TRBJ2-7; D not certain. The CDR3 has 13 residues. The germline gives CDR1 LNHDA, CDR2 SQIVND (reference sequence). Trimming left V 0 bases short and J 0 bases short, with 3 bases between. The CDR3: CASSIEYSYEQYF. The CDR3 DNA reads TGTGCCAGTAGTATAGAGTACTCCTACGAGCAGTACTTC.

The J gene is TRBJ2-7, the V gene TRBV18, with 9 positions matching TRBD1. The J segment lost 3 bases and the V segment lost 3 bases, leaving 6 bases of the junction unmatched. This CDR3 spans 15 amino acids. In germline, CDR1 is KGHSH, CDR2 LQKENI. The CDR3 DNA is TGTGCCAGCTCACCCCCTGGGACAGGGAGCTACGAGCAGTACTTC. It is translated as CASSPPGTGSYEQYF.

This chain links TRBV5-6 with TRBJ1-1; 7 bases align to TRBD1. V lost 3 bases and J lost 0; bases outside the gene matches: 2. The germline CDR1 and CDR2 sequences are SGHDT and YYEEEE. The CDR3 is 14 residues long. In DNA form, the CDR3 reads TGTGCCAGCAGCTGGGGACAGATGAACACTGAAGCTTTCTTT. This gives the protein CASSWGQMNTEAFF.

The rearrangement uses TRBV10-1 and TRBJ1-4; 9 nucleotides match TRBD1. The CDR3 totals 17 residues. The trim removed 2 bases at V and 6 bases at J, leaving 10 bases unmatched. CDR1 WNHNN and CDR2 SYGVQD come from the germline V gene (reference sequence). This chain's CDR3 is CASSERDRAGRYEKLFF. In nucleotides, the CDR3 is TGCGCCAGCAGTGAGAGGGACAGGGCTGGTAGGTATGAAAAACTGTTTTTT.

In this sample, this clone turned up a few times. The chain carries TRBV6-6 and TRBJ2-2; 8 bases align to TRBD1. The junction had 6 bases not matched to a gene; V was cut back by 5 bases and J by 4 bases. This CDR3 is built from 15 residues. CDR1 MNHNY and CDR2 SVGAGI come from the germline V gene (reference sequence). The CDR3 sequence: CASSAYRGSTGELFF. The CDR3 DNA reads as TGTGCCAGCAGTGCCTACAGGGGGAGCACCGGGGAGCTGTTTTTT.

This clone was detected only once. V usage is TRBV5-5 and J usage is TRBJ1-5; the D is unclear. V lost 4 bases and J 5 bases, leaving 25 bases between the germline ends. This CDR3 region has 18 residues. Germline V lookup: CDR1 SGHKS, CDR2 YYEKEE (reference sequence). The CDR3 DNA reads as TGTGCCAGCAGCCCCCGATGGACTGTTTCTGAGTTCTATCAGCCCCAGCATTTT. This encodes CASSPRWTVSEFYQPQHF.

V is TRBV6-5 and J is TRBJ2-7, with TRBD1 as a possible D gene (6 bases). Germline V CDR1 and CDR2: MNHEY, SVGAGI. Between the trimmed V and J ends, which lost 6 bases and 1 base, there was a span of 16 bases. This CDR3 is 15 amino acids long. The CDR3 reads CASRRGRGGSYEQYF. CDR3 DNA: TGTGCCAGCAGGAGGGGCAGAGGGGGATCCTACGAGCAGTACTTC.

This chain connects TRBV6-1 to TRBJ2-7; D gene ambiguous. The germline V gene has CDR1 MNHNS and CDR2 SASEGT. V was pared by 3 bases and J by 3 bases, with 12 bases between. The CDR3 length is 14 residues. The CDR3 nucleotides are TGTGCCAGCAGTGATTCCGCCGAGAGCTACGAGCAGTACTTC. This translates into CASSDSAESYEQYF.

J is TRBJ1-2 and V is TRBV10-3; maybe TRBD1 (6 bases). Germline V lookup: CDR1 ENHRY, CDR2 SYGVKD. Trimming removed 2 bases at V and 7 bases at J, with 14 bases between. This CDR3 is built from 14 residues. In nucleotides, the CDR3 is TGTGCCATCAGTGAGGAGACAGGCGGCGGTGGCTACACCTTC. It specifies CAISEETGGGGYTF.

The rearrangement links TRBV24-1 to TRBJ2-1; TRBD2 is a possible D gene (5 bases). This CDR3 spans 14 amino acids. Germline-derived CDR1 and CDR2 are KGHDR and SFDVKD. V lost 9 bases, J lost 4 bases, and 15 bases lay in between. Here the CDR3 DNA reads TGTGCCACCGAGGGCCATGGCGGGTACAATGAGCAGTTCTTC. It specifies CATEGHGGYNEQFF.

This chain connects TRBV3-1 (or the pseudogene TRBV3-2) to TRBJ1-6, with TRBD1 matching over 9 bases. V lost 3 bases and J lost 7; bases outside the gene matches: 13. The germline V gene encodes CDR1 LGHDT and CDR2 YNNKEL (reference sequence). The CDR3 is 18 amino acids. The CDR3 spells CASSQILQGASLNSPLHF. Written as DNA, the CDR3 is TGTGCCAGCAGCCAGATTTTACAGGGGGCGTCCTTGAATTCACCCCTCCACTTT.

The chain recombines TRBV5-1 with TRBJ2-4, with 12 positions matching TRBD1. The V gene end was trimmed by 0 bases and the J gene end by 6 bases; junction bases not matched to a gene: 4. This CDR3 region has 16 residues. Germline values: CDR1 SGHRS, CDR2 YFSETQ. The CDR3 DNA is TGCGCCAGCAGCTTGGAGGGGACAGGGGGCGCAAACATTCAGTACTTC. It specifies CASSLEGTGGANIQYF.

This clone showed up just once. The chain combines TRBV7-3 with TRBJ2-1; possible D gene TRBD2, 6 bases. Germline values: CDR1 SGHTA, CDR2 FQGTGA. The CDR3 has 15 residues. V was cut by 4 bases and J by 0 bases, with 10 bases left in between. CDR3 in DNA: TGTGCCAGCAGCTCCAAGACTAGCTCCTACAATGAGCAGTTCTTC. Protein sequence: CASSSKTSSYNEQFF.

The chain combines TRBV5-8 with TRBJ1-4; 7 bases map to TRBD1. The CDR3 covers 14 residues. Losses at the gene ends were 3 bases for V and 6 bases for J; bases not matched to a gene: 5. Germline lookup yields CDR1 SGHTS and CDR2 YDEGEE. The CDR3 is CASSSGTDDEKLFF. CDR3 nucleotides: TGTGCCAGCAGCTCAGGGACAGACGATGAAAAACTGTTTTTT. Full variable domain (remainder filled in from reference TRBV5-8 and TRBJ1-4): EAGVTQSPTHLIKTRGQQATLRCSPISGHTSVYWYQQALGLGLQFLLWYDEGEERNRGNFPPRFSGRQFPNYSSELNVNALELEDSALYLCASSSGTDDEKLFFGSGTQLSVL.